These 31 T cell receptor beta chains came from one sample sequenced in a study of blood T cell repertoires in COVID-19. Method: immunoSEQ multiplex PCR; TCRdb's copy keeps in-frame clones and lacks some. The sample records 250,000 to 400,000 clones, around 85% being singletons. The sample consisted of PBMCs or T cells enriched from blood (not recorded which). These TCRs come from a woman younger than 45 who had been exposed to COVID-19.

The V and J genes are TRBV7-8 and TRBJ1-5; TRBD1 might be the D (6 bases). V lost 5 bases to trimming and J lost 0 bases, with 11 bases between them. Germline V CDR1 and CDR2: SGHVS, FQNEAQ. The CDR3 runs 15 residues. The CDR3, as DNA: TGTGCCAGCAGCGACAGGAGATTTAGCAATCAGCCCCAGCATTTT. Protein product: CASSDRRFSNQPQHF. Filled out from reference TRBV7-8 and TRBJ1-5, the complete variable domain reads GAGVSQSPRYKVAKRGQDVALRCDPISGHVSLFWYQQALGQGPEFLTYFQNEAQLDKSGLPSDRFFAERPEGSVSTLKIQRTQQEDSAVYLCASSDRRFSNQPQHFGDGTRLSIL.

The chain joins TRBV4-2 to TRBJ1-2; D remains unclear. The germline V and J ends were trimmed by 0 bases and 1 base, with 9 bases remaining between them. The CDR3 covers 15 residues. The germline V gene encodes CDR1 LGHNA and CDR2 YNFKEQ. This chain's CDR3 is CASSQEQTINYGYTF. CDR3 coding DNA: TGTGCCAGCAGCCAAGAACAGACTATTAACTATGGCTACACCTTC.

The chain employs TRBV6-4 and TRBJ2-2; 10 positions agree with TRBD2. This CDR3 region has 15 residues. The junction had 1 base not matched to a gene; V was cut back by 3 bases and J by 3 bases. The germline V gene encodes CDR1 MRHNA and CDR2 SNTAGT. CDR3 protein: CASSELAGDTGELFF. The CDR3 DNA follows: TGTGCCAGCAGTGAGCTAGCGGGAGACACCGGGGAGCTGTTTTTT.

The rearrangement joins TRBV24-1 to TRBJ2-5; a possible D gene is TRBD1 (6 bases). Per the germline V gene, CDR1 is KGHDR and CDR2 is SFDVKD. The germline V and J ends were trimmed by 1 base and 5 bases, with 10 bases remaining between them. The CDR3 spans 14 residues. In DNA, the CDR3 is TGTGCCACCAGTGATTTCGAGGGGGTGGAGACCCAGTACTTC. It encodes CATSDFEGVETQYF.

The V gene is TRBV3-1 (or the pseudogene TRBV3-2), the J gene TRBJ1-6; D perhaps matches TRBD1 (5 bases). Germline loops: CDR1 LGHDT, CDR2 YNNKEL (reference sequence). CDR3 length: 15 amino acids. Trimming left V 1 base short and J 7 bases short, with 11 bases between. The CDR3 nucleotides read TGTGCCAGCAGCCAAGTCCCGGGGGGGAATTCACCCCTCCACTTT. Its protein is CASSQVPGGNSPLHF.

The table lists this clone with a few counts. The chain uses TRBV28 and TRBJ1-1; a weak D match, TRBD1 (6 bases). The germline V gene has CDR1 MDHEN and CDR2 SYDVKM. The CDR3 runs 18 residues. V was clipped by 2 bases and J by 1 base, with 20 bases between them. As DNA, the CDR3 is TGTGCCAGCAGTTTAAGGAGATTGGGGGGGGCTCCGAACACTGAAGCTTTCTTT. Residues: CASSLRRLGGAPNTEAFF.

This sequence joins TRBV5-1 and TRBJ2-1; TRBD2 is a possible D gene (6 bases). Deletions cut 6 bases from V and 10 bases from J, with 20 bases between. Germline V gene sequence: CDR1 SGHRS, CDR2 YFSETQ. The CDR3 has 14 residues. Written as DNA, the CDR3 is TGCGCCAGCACCCCGGACTACTCTAATTTAGAGCAGTTCTTC. Translated, it gives CASTPDYSNLEQFF. Based on the CDR3 plus reference TRBV5-1 and TRBJ2-1, the full variable domain is KAGVTQTPRYLIKTRGQQVTLSCSPISGHRSVSWYQQTPGQGLQFLFEYFSETQRNKGNFPGRFSGRQFSNSRSEMNVSTLELGDSALYLCASTPDYSNLEQFFGPGTRLTVL.

Notes on this clone: The sample holds other DNA sequences that translate to the same CDR3. The rearrangement links TRBV14 to TRBJ1-2; the D gene is possibly TRBD1 (5 bases). Per the germline V gene, CDR1 is SGHDN and CDR2 is FVKESK. The CDR3 sequence is 13 residues long. V was clipped by 4 bases and J by 1 base, with 7 bases between them. DNA for the CDR3: TGTGCCAGCAGCCCCGACAGTAACTATGGCTACACCTTC. Translating it yields CASSPDSNYGYTF.

This rearrangement joins TRBV5-6 to TRBJ1-2; the D is unclear. V was cut by 0 bases and J by 6 bases, with 9 bases left in between. Germline CDR1 SGHDT, CDR2 YYEEEE. This CDR3 region has 13 residues. The CDR3, as DNA: TGTGCCAGCAGCTTGGTTACGGGAGATGGCTACACCTTC. Translating gives CASSLVTGDGYTF.

J is TRBJ1-1 and V is TRBV5-1; perhaps TRBD1 as D (6 bases). Trimming took off 4 bases at V and 12 bases at J, with 22 bases between the two ends. The germline CDR1 and CDR2 sequences are SGHRS and YFSETQ. This CDR3 comprises 14 residues. The CDR3 loop is CASSLDWGGGRTFF. The CDR3 DNA follows: TGCGCCAGCAGCCTGGATTGGGGAGGGGGGAGGACTTTCTTT.

On this clone itself: Distinct nucleotide sequences in the sample also encode this CDR3. This chain connects TRBV2 to TRBJ1-2; TRBD1 matches at 7 bases. J lost 4 bases, V lost 5 bases, and 7 bases had no gene match. Germline V lookup: CDR1 SNHLY, CDR2 FYNNEI. The CDR3 spans 14 residues. In nucleotides, the CDR3 is TGTGCCAGCAGTAGACAGGGACCCTCCTATGGCTACACCTTC. It specifies CASSRQGPSYGYTF.

The chain recombines TRBV5-6 with TRBJ1-2, with D possibly being TRBD1 (6 bases). Germline V CDR1 and CDR2: SGHDT, YYEEEE. Trimming stripped 4 bases from V and 2 bases from J, with 24 bases between. This CDR3 contains 18 residues. CDR3 sequence reads: CASSPHLRQAPFNYGYTF. The CDR3, as DNA: TGTGCCAGCAGCCCCCATCTAAGACAGGCTCCCTTCAACTATGGCTACACCTTC.

The chain carries TRBV5-8 and TRBJ2-3; TRBD1 might be the D (6 bases). There are 13 residues in the CDR3. CDR1 and CDR2 (germline): SGHTS, YDEGEE. The V end was cut by 3 bases, the J end by 6 bases, with 11 bases between. CDR3 amino acids: CASSSTGADTQYF. CDR3 nucleotide sequence: TGTGCCAGCAGCTCGACAGGAGCGGATACGCAGTATTTT.

The rearrangement joins TRBV11-1 to TRBJ2-7; TRBD2 aligns across 11 bases. The CDR3 consists of 15 residues. V lost 4 bases to trimming and J lost 3 bases; unmatched junction nucleotides: 5. Germline V gene sequence: CDR1 SGHAT, CDR2 FQDESV (reference sequence). The CDR3 region has the DNA TGTGCCAGCAGCTCCTCACTAGCGGGAGACTACGAGCAGTACTTC. It translates to CASSSSLAGDYEQYF.

CDR3 coding DNA: TGTGCCAGTAGTATTGTCCCGGGAGTAACCGGGGAGCTGTTTTTT. The encoded protein is CASSIVPGVTGELFF. V gene TRBV19 combines with J gene TRBJ2-2; D possibly corresponds to TRBD2 (6 bases). V was trimmed by 3 bases and J by 5 bases, leaving 13 bases between them. Germline V gives CDR1 LNHDA, CDR2 SQIVND (reference sequence). This CDR3 has 15 amino acids.

The gene calls are TRBV6-6 and TRBJ1-5; maybe TRBD1 (6 bases). The CDR3 spans 16 residues. The germline V and J ends were trimmed by 2 bases and 0 bases, with 11 bases remaining between them. Germline CDR1 MNHNY, CDR2 SVGAGI (reference sequence). The CDR3 DNA reads TGTGCCAGCAGTTACGGACAGAAGCATAGCAATCAGCCCCAGCATTTT. Translating gives CASSYGQKHSNQPQHF.

V and J are TRBV5-4 and TRBJ2-7; 10 nucleotides match TRBD1. Unmatched junction bases numbered 6, after V lost 4 bases and J lost 5 bases. The germline V gene has CDR1 SGHNT and CDR2 YYREEE (reference sequence). The CDR3 runs 14 residues. For the CDR3, the DNA is TGTGCCAGCAGCGTCCGGGACAGGGGACACGAGCAGTACTTC. Protein: CASSVRDRGHEQYF.

The gene calls are TRBV24-1 and TRBJ2-1, with unresolved D. The CDR3 runs 12 residues. The germline V gene has CDR1 KGHDR and CDR2 SFDVKD. V shed 4 bases and J shed 4 bases, with 4 bases lying between them. CDR3 DNA sequence: TGTGCCACCAGTGAATCGTACAATGAGCAGTTCTTC. This codes for CATSESYNEQFF.

The rearrangement links TRBV28 to TRBJ1-5; D remains unclear. V lost 6 bases to trimming and J lost 2 bases, with 14 bases between them. The CDR3 spans 15 residues. The germline V gene encodes CDR1 MDHEN and CDR2 SYDVKM. CDR3 nucleotide sequence: TGTGCCAGCAGCCGCGGAACCGGGGGCAATCAGCCCCAGCATTTT. This gives the protein CASSRGTGGNQPQHF.

This chain links TRBV6-1 with TRBJ2-7, with 7 bases lining up with TRBD1. With V trimmed by 0 bases and J by 0 bases, 2 bases remained unmatched. CDR1 is MNHNS and CDR2 is SASEGT in the germline V gene. CDR3 length: 15 amino acids. The CDR3 DNA reads TGTGCCAGCAGTGAAGCCGGACAGGTCTCCTACGAGCAGTACTTC. As protein: CASSEAGQVSYEQYF.

This chain links TRBV7-3 with TRBJ1-2; a weak D match, TRBD1 (6 bases). The CDR3 length is 14 residues. CDR1 SGHTA and CDR2 FQGTGA come from the germline V gene. The V end lost 0 bases, the J end lost 3 bases, and 8 bases lay between the germline ends. In DNA form, the CDR3 reads TGTGCCAGCAGCTTAACGTCAGGGGACTATGGCTACACCTTC. Its protein product is CASSLTSGDYGYTF.

The chain employs TRBV7-9 and TRBJ2-7, with TRBD1 matching over 9 bases. V shed 5 bases and J 3 bases; nucleotides not matched to a gene: 11. The CDR3 contains 16 residues. The germline gives CDR1 SEHNR, CDR2 FQNEAQ (reference sequence). Here the CDR3 DNA reads TGTGCCAGCAGCCATGTGGGACAGGGCCACAACTACGAGCAGTACTTC. Translation gives CASSHVGQGHNYEQYF.

The gene calls are TRBV15 and TRBJ1-5; no clear D. This CDR3 spans 16 amino acids. Trimming removed 4 bases at V and 0 bases at J, with 13 bases between. CDR1 and CDR2 (germline): LNHNV, YYDKDF (reference sequence). The CDR3: CATSTASAYSNQPQHF. CDR3 DNA sequence: TGTGCCACCAGCACCGCATCAGCGTATAGCAATCAGCCCCAGCATTTT.

This chain joins TRBV27 and TRBJ2-4; 7 bases line up with TRBD1. The germline V gene has CDR1 MNHEY and CDR2 SMNVEV (reference sequence). The trim removed 6 bases at V and 11 bases at J, leaving 7 bases unmatched. The CDR3 has 12 amino acids. The CDR3 bases are TGTGCCAGCAGCCGGGACAGAACGGTTCAGTACTTC. Translated, it gives CASSRDRTVQYF.

This rearrangement joins TRBV10-1 to TRBJ2-7; D possibly corresponds to TRBD2 (7 bases). In germline, CDR1 is WNHNN, CDR2 SYGVQD (reference sequence). Trimming removed 8 bases from V and 0 bases from J, with 14 bases in between. This CDR3 is built from 14 residues. Here the CDR3 reads CASPSGGSSYEQYF. The CDR3 coding sequence is TGCGCCAGCCCGTCGGGGGGCAGCTCCTACGAGCAGTACTTC.

The chain is built from TRBV19 and TRBJ1-2; 9 nucleotides align to TRBD1. V lost 3 bases to trimming and J lost 8 bases; unmatched junction nucleotides: 10. Germline V gene sequence: CDR1 LNHDA, CDR2 SQIVND (reference sequence). The CDR3 has 15 amino acids. CDR3 sequence: CASSIGQGPLWGYTF. CDR3 DNA sequence: TGTGCCAGTAGTATCGGACAGGGGCCCCTCTGGGGCTACACCTTC. Full variable domain (remainder filled in from reference TRBV19 and TRBJ1-2): DGGITQSPKYLFRKEGQNVTLSCEQNLNHDAMYWYRQDPGQGLRLIYYSQIVNDFQKGDIAEGYSVSREKKESFPLTVTSAQKNPTAFYLCASSIGQGPLWGYTFGSGTRLTVV.

This clone was counted a single time. At one end the junction does not follow the germline gene, possibly because of a read error. The rearrangement links TRBV7-7 to TRBJ2-3; 8 positions agree with TRBD2. The CDR3 sequence is 14 residues long. The germline V gene has CDR1 SSHAT and CDR2 FNYEAQ (reference sequence). CDR3 residues: CASSYSGGTDTQYF. The CDR3 DNA follows: TGTGCTAGCAGTTATAGCGGGGGCACAGATACGCAGTATTTT.

This chain joins TRBV19 and TRBJ2-2; 12 bases agree with TRBD2. CDR1 is LNHDA and CDR2 is SQIVND in the germline V gene (reference sequence). V lost 6 bases and J lost 7; bases outside the gene matches: 6. The CDR3 runs to 15 residues. CDR3 nucleotide sequence: TGTGCCAGTAGACCTAGCGGGGGGGCGGTCGGGGAGCTGTTTTTT. As protein: CASRPSGGAVGELFF.

CDR3: CASSGRDSHRAGYTF. Here the CDR3 DNA reads TGTGCCAGTAGTGGACGGGACAGCCACCGAGCAGGCTACACCTTC. This rearrangement joins TRBV19 to TRBJ1-2, with 7 bases that match TRBD1. Germline V gene data show CDR1 as LNHDA and CDR2 as SQIVND (reference sequence). V lost 5 bases and J lost 8; bases outside the gene matches: 14. This CDR3 has 15 residues.

The V and J genes are TRBV3-1 (or the pseudogene TRBV3-2) and TRBJ1-6; D gene ambiguous. Germline-derived CDR1 and CDR2 are LGHDT and YNNKEL (reference sequence). This CDR3 is 16 amino acids long. V was pared by 5 bases and J by 9 bases, with 20 bases between. The CDR3 reads CASSEGARITGSPLHF. The DNA of the CDR3 is TGTGCCAGCAGCGAGGGAGCCCGGATTACCGGTTCACCCCTCCACTTT.

The chain carries TRBV9 and TRBJ1-6; TRBD1 aligns across 8 bases. The CDR3 length is 15 residues. The ends lost 2 bases at V and 6 bases at J; junction bases unmatched: 4. Germline loops: CDR1 SGDLS, CDR2 YYNGEE. The chain's CDR3 is CASSVWDRSNSPLHF. Here the CDR3 DNA reads TGTGCCAGCAGCGTCTGGGACAGGAGTAATTCACCCCTCCACTTT. The entire variable domain, with the rest obtained from reference TRBV9 and TRBJ1-6, is as follows: DSGVTQTPKHLITATGQRVTLRCSPRSGDLSVYWYQQSLDQGLQFLIQYYNGEERAKGNILERFSAQQFPDLHSELNLSSLELGDSALYFCASSVWDRSNSPLHFGNGTRLTVT.